This T cell receptor (beta chain) was profiled in a study of control samples from healthy donors and cancer patients. Germline CDR1 reads SNHLY; CDR2 reads FYNNEI. The CDR3 spans 16 residues. The ends were cut back, 8 bases at V and 4 bases at J, with 24 bases in the middle. Clones were read by immunoSEQ multiplex PCR, and TCRdb kept only the in-frame ones, dropping some. The sample holds about 160,000 clones, 96% seen once. The sequenced sample consisted of blood. V is TRBV2 and J is TRBJ2-7, with D possibly called TRBD1 or TRBD2 (6 bases each). The sequence came from a woman between 25 and 40 years old in good health. The CDR3 nucleotides read TGTGCCAGCCCACATCCTTCGGGGGCAGGGACATACGAGCAGTACTTC. Encoded protein: CASPHPSGAGTYEQYF. The full variable domain, in which reference TRBV2 and TRBJ2-7 provide the parts outside the CDR3, is EPEVTQTPSHQVTQMGQEVILRCVPISNHLYFYWYRQILGQKVEFLVSFYNNEISEKSEIFDDQFSVERPDGSNFTLKIRSTKLEDSAMYFCASPHPSGAGTYEQYFGPGTRLTVT.